The 27 T cell receptor beta chains presented below share a single source sample, sequenced in a study of blood T cell repertoires in COVID-19. This table comes from immunoSEQ multiplex PCR, and its TCRdb copy is limited to in-frame clones, with some not included. Of about 160,000 clones listed, 85% are singletons. Material: peripheral blood. The receptors here all came from a human donor with acute or convalescent COVID-19. The donor label of this sample is uncertain.

The chain recombines TRBV4-3 with TRBJ2-2, with TRBD2 matching 15 bases. Germline CDR1 is LGHNA and CDR2 is YSLEER. The CDR3 is 18 residues long. Losses at the gene ends were 4 bases for V and 3 bases for J; bases not matched to a gene: 6. The CDR3 DNA follows: TGCGCCAGCAGCCCAGGACTAGCGGGGGGGCCTGACACCGGGGAGCTGTTTTTT. It encodes CASSPGLAGGPDTGELFF.

The chain links TRBV18 to TRBJ1-3, with 10 positions matching TRBD1. The CDR3 is 18 residues long. Germline V gene data show CDR1 as KGHSH and CDR2 as LQKENI. The V gene end was trimmed by 2 bases and the J gene end by 0 bases; junction bases not matched to a gene: 7. For the CDR3, the DNA is TGTGCCAGCTCACCATTAGGGACAGGGGCCGACTCTGGAAACACCATATATTTT. Protein sequence: CASSPLGTGADSGNTIYF.

The chain joins TRBV7-9 to TRBJ2-7; 10 bases agree with TRBD1. The CDR3 consists of 13 residues. J gave up 12 bases and V 5 bases, and 10 bases lay outside the gene matches. Germline CDR1 reads SEHNR; CDR2 reads FQNEAQ (reference sequence). The CDR3: CASSGDRGGLPYF. CDR3 in DNA: TGTGCCAGCAGCGGGGACAGGGGCGGATTACCGTACTTC.

The chain links TRBV11-2 to TRBJ2-7; 11 bases align to TRBD1. Unmatched junction bases numbered 6, after V lost 5 bases and J lost 3 bases. Germline lookup yields CDR1 SGHAT and CDR2 FQNNGV. The CDR3 has 15 amino acids. CDR3 DNA: TGTGCCAGCAGCCAACAGGGACAGGGGGTCTACGAGCAGTACTTC. Residues: CASSQQGQGVYEQYF.

J is TRBJ2-1 and V is TRBV9, with D possibly TRBD1 on 6 matching bases. The V gene lost 4 bases and the J gene lost 5 bases, with 10 bases spanning the gap. Germline loops: CDR1 SGDLS, CDR2 YYNGEE. This CDR3 comprises 13 residues. For the CDR3, the DNA is TGTGCCAGCAGCAGGGGGTTCGACAATGAGCAGTTCTTC. It codes for CASSRGFDNEQFF.

This clone appeared many times. The rearrangement uses TRBV7-2 and TRBJ1-2; 9 nucleotides line up with TRBD1. CDR1 is SGHTA and CDR2 is FQGNSA in the germline V gene. The J segment lost 3 bases and the V segment lost 5 bases, leaving 7 bases of the junction unmatched. The CDR3 runs to 15 residues. The CDR3 region is CASSLGTGRDYGYTF. The CDR3 bases are TGTGCCAGCAGCCTTGGGACAGGGCGGGACTATGGCTACACCTTC. Full variable domain (rest looked up from reference TRBV7-2 and TRBJ1-2): GAGVSQSPSNKVTEKGKDVELRCDPISGHTALYWYRQSLGQGLEFLIYFQGNSAPDKSGLPSDRFSAERTGGSVSTLTIQRTQQEDSAVYLCASSLGTGRDYGYTFGSGTRLTVV.

V gene TRBV7-9 combines with J gene TRBJ1-5, with D maybe TRBD1 (5 bases). Between the trimmed V and J ends, which lost 5 bases and 5 bases, there was a span of 19 bases. This CDR3 contains 16 residues. Per germline, CDR1 SEHNR and CDR2 FQNEAQ (reference sequence). Here the CDR3 DNA reads TGTGCCAGCAGCAAAACGGGACTCGGCGGGGATCAGCCCCAGCATTTT. Residues: CASSKTGLGGDQPQHF.

The chain joins TRBV14 to TRBJ2-1, with D unclear. The CDR3 is 17 residues long. The germline V gene has CDR1 SGHDN and CDR2 FVKESK. With 0 bases removed from V and 0 bases from J, the gap between germline ends came to 12 bases. The CDR3 nucleotides are TGTGCCAGCAGCCAAGATCTAGGCCCCAACTCCTACAATGAGCAGTTCTTC. Protein product: CASSQDLGPNSYNEQFF.

V gene TRBV6-2 or TRBV6-3 combines with J gene TRBJ2-4; maybe TRBD2 (6 bases). V was clipped by 0 bases and J by 7 bases, with 13 bases between them. This CDR3 spans 15 amino acids. CDR1 is MNHEY and CDR2 is SVGEGT in the germline V gene. The CDR3 reads CASSYSGGRSNIQYF. The CDR3 DNA reads TGTGCCAGCAGTTACTCGGGGGGAAGGAGCAACATTCAGTACTTC.

The J gene is TRBJ1-6, the V gene TRBV19, with D unclear. The CDR3 spans 15 residues. The germline V gene encodes CDR1 LNHDA and CDR2 SQIVND (reference sequence). Trimming removed 3 bases at V and 0 bases at J, with 6 bases between. The CDR3 DNA reads as TGTGCCAGTAGTATCGGCGGCTCCTATAATTCACCCCTCCACTTT. Amino acid sequence: CASSIGGSYNSPLHF.

The chain combines TRBV11-2 with TRBJ1-2; 11 bases line up with TRBD1. CDR1 SGHAT and CDR2 FQNNGV come from the germline V gene. With V trimmed by 4 bases and J by 0 bases, 7 bases remained unmatched. The CDR3 runs to 17 residues. CDR3: CASSSHRDRGSNYGYTF. The CDR3 nucleotides read TGTGCCAGCAGCTCCCACCGGGACAGGGGGTCTAACTATGGCTACACCTTC.

The rearrangement links TRBV25-1 to TRBJ2-2; tentatively, D is TRBD1 (5 bases). Germline V lookup: CDR1 MGHDK, CDR2 SYGVNS. The CDR3 covers 15 residues. The V end was cut by 1 base, the J end by 7 bases, with 13 bases between. The CDR3 DNA reads as TGTGCCAGCAGTGAATGGGGCAGGGCAAACGGGGAGCTGTTTTTT. Translated: CASSEWGRANGELFF.

V is TRBV30 and J is TRBJ1-6; D remains unclear. Looked up from germline, CDR1 is GTSNPN and CDR2 is SVGIG (reference sequence). This CDR3 has 11 amino acids. The germline V and J ends were trimmed by 0 bases and 10 bases, with 4 bases remaining between them. The CDR3 here is CAWSVRSPLHF. DNA of the CDR3: TGTGCCTGGAGTGTACGGTCACCCCTCCACTTT.

This chain joins TRBV6-2 or TRBV6-3 and TRBJ1-1; the D gene is possibly TRBD1 (6 bases). Germline loops: CDR1 MNHEY, CDR2 SVGEGT. This CDR3 has 13 residues. V was cut by 1 base and J by 4 bases, with 7 bases left in between. The CDR3 DNA sequence: TGTGCCAGCAGTTACTTAGGGGGCACTGAAGCTTTCTTT. Its protein is CASSYLGGTEAFF.

The V call is TRBV30, the J call TRBJ2-5; 8 bases map to TRBD2. The CDR3 is 14 amino acids. The germline CDR1 and CDR2 sequences are GTSNPN and SVGIG (reference sequence). Trimming took 8 bases from V and 5 from J; bases not matched to a gene: 13. The chain's CDR3 is CALPRDGGAETQYF. The DNA of the CDR3 is TGTGCCCTACCGCGCGACGGGGGGGCTGAGACCCAGTACTTC.

CDR3 nucleotides: TGTGCCAGCAGCCATCAGGGAAGAGGAGAGACCCAGTACTTC. Translating gives CASSHQGRGETQYF. V usage is TRBV3-1 (or the pseudogene TRBV3-2) and J usage is TRBJ2-5, with a possible D match to TRBD1 (5 bases). Germline CDR1 LGHDT, CDR2 YNNKEL (reference sequence). This CDR3 spans 14 amino acids. V was shortened by 3 bases and J by 4 bases, with 12 bases between the two germline ends.

The V call is TRBV3-1 (or the pseudogene TRBV3-2), the J call TRBJ2-1; the D gene is possibly TRBD2 (5 bases). The germline V and J ends were trimmed by 0 bases and 7 bases, with 25 bases remaining between them. Germline V gene data show CDR1 as LGHDT and CDR2 as YNNKEL (reference sequence). The CDR3 extends over 19 amino acids. The CDR3 nucleotides read TGTGCCAGCAGCCAAGACCTAGACGGAGGATTACCCTTAGAGAATGAGCAGTTCTTC. This encodes CASSQDLDGGLPLENEQFF.

The count of this clone is one. The J gene is TRBJ1-6, the V gene TRBV7-2; D not resolved. The CDR3 sequence is 13 residues long. Trimming took off 4 bases at V and 9 bases at J, with 10 bases between the two ends. Germline assignment: CDR1 SGHTA and CDR2 FQGNSA. CDR3 in DNA: TGTGCCAGCAGCTCCCTCCTAGTTTCACCCCTCCACTTT. Its protein is CASSSLLVSPLHF.

CDR3 region: CASSYGTSGDHEQYF. CDR3 sequence (DNA): TGTGCCAGCAGCTACGGGACTAGCGGGGACCACGAGCAGTACTTC. The chain is built from TRBV13 and TRBJ2-7; TRBD2 aligns across 13 bases. V gave up 4 bases and J gave up 5 bases; unmatched junction bases: 5. The CDR3 spans 15 residues. From germline, CDR1 is PRHDT and CDR2 FYEKMQ (reference sequence).

The rearrangement joins TRBV9 to TRBJ1-4; D may be TRBD1 (6 bases). The CDR3 consists of 17 residues. The germline V and J ends were trimmed by 0 bases and 6 bases, with 18 bases remaining between them. Looked up from germline, CDR1 is SGDLS and CDR2 is YYNGEE. The CDR3 DNA reads as TGTGCCAGCAGCGTAGAATCGGGGTACCAGGGGTATGAAAAACTGTTTTTT. Translated: CASSVESGYQGYEKLFF.

The V call is TRBV30, the J call TRBJ1-3; TRBD1 aligns across 9 bases. V lost 5 bases to trimming and J lost 5 bases; unmatched junction nucleotides: 4. The CDR3 consists of 13 residues. Germline V lookup: CDR1 GTSNPN, CDR2 SVGIG (reference sequence). Here the CDR3 DNA reads TGTGCCTGGGTGGGACAGGGAAGAAACACCATATATTTT. Translated: CAWVGQGRNTIYF.

With respect to this clone: This CDR3 is also generated by other DNA sequences in the sample. The rearrangement uses TRBV6-2 or TRBV6-3 and TRBJ2-3; tentative D call: TRBD2 (6 bases). The CDR3 is 14 amino acids. Germline lookup yields CDR1 MNHEY and CDR2 SVGEGT. V lost 2 bases and J lost 2, with 8 bases in between. This CDR3 reads CASSYGGATDTQYF. DNA for the CDR3: TGTGCCAGCAGTTACGGAGGGGCCACAGATACGCAGTATTTT.

The chain uses TRBV6-2 or TRBV6-3 and TRBJ1-6; the match to TRBD1 covers 9 bases. V lost 0 bases, J lost 10 bases, and 10 bases stayed unmatched. The CDR3 is made up of 17 amino acids. Germline CDR1 reads MNHEY; CDR2 reads SVGEGT. The CDR3 region is CASSYSSNRGHGSPLHF. CDR3 nucleotides: TGTGCCAGCAGTTACTCGTCGAACAGGGGGCATGGGTCACCCCTCCACTTT.

This chain connects TRBV5-3 to TRBJ1-5; D not resolved. TRBV5-3 is treated as an ORF (open reading frame) with a function not yet certain. The CDR3 is 15 residues long. V shed 7 bases and J shed 2 bases, with 16 bases lying between them. CDR3 sequence: CARFWAPHGNQPQHF. CDR3 bases: TGTGCCAGATTCTGGGCCCCTCATGGCAATCAGCCCCAGCATTTT.

A remark on this clone: It is unclear where the CDR3 begins or ends on the DNA, so no DNA is shown, and the CDR3 is as TCRdb lists it. The chain is built from TRBV27 and TRBJ2-1; the listed D gene, TRBD2, was not tested against the DNA. The CDR3 has 15 residues if both end residues are counted. The V gene's germline CDR1 is MNHEY and CDR2 SMNVEV (reference sequence). The CDR3 here is CASSSSILPLGEQFF.

This clone was observed a handful of times. The rearrangement uses TRBV7-9 and TRBJ2-1, with TRBD2 matching 14 bases. This CDR3 spans 18 amino acids. Germline loops: CDR1 SEHNR, CDR2 FQNEAQ (reference sequence). V lost 1 base to trimming and J lost 8 bases; unmatched junction nucleotides: 10. In nucleotides, the CDR3 is TGTGCCAGCAGCTTAGGGGCGACTAGCGGGGGGGCCGAGCATGAGCAGTTCTTC. Translation: CASSLGATSGGAEHEQFF.

The V gene is TRBV19, the J gene TRBJ1-1; 7 positions match TRBD1. V dropped 5 bases and J dropped 4; count of bases not matched to a gene: 22. The CDR3 covers 19 residues. Germline values: CDR1 LNHDA, CDR2 SQIVND (reference sequence). This CDR3 reads CASSRAQPGTVKRGTEAFF. CDR3 coding DNA: TGTGCCAGTAGTCGGGCTCAACCCGGGACAGTCAAAAGAGGCACTGAAGCTTTCTTT.